What follows are 2 T cell receptor beta chains derived from one specimen sequenced in a study of T-cell memory formation after mild COVID-19. TCRdb redid the calling of the 5' RACE reads with MiXCR, one entry per CDR3 protein. The data contain 55,000 to 80,000 distinct CDR3 sequences, roughly 9.9% of them singletons. The sequencing input was PBMCs or a T cell subset sorted from them (not recorded which). The receptors come from a man in his late teens or twenties who had mild COVID-19 (a few samples of this study predate the infection). Cell type and time point are not known.

This clonotype was counted only a few times. The V gene is TRBV6-1, the J gene TRBJ2-7; a possible D gene is TRBD1 (6 bases). The CDR3 extends over 15 amino acids. The ends were cut back, 7 bases at V and 0 bases at J, with 16 bases in the middle. Germline CDR1 and CDR2: MNHNS and SASEGT. CDR3 amino acids: CASTPNAGASYEQYF. The CDR3 DNA is TGTGCCAGCACCCCGAATGCAGGGGCCTCCTACGAGCAGTACTTC.

This clonotype was observed many times. The V and J genes are TRBV11-2 and TRBJ2-3; TRBD2 might be the D (7 bases). Germline CDR1 reads SGHAT; CDR2 reads FQNNGV. CDR3 length: 17 amino acids. Trimming pared 4 bases from V and 4 bases from J, leaving 21 bases between. The CDR3: CASSSSTSGGPPDTQYF. The CDR3 DNA follows: TGTGCCAGCAGCTCGTCCACGTCCGGGGGGCCCCCAGATACGCAGTATTTT. The full variable domain, completed using reference TRBV11-2 and TRBJ2-3, is EAGVAQSPRYKIIEKRQSVAFWCNPISGHATLYWYQQILGQGPKLLIQFQNNGVVDDSQLPKDRFSAERLKGVDSTLKIQPAKLEDSAVYLCASSSSTSGGPPDTQYFGPGTRLTVL.